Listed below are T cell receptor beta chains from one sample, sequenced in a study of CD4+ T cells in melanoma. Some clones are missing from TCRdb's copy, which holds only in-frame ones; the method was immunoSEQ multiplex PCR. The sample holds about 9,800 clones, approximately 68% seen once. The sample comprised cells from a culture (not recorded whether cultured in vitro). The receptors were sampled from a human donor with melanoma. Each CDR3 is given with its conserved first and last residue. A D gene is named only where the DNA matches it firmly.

CASSESTNYGYTF	TRBV11-2	-	13	TRBJ1-2
CASSPLVGGSNYGYTF	TRBV18	-	16	TRBJ1-2
CASCRGNTIYF	TRBV19	-	11	TRBJ1-3
CSATGKPNYGYTF	TRBV29-1	-	13	TRBJ1-2
CASSRQGNTEAFF	TRBV6-5	TRBD1	13	TRBJ1-1
CASSIPRGRHSYEQYF	TRBV19	-	16	TRBJ2-7
CASSPGGRQFF	TRBV6-5	-	11	TRBJ2-1
CASSLVAGNTGELFF	TRBV5-1	-	15	TRBJ2-2
CASSLGVGSPLHF	TRBV7-6	-	13	TRBJ1-6
CASSARWDSPLHF	TRBV7-8	-	13	TRBJ1-6
CASSLGPHSAEAFF	TRBV5-5	-	14	TRBJ1-1
CASSLAPRDDSPLHF	TRBV5-1	-	15	TRBJ1-6
CASSSTGTNYGYTF	TRBV7-8	-	14	TRBJ1-2
CAWSDGQSYNSPLHF	TRBV30	-	15	TRBJ1-6
CASSYGTDNEAFF	TRBV18	-	13	TRBJ1-1
CASREGRITNYGYTF	TRBV2	-	15	TRBJ1-2
CASSSPTGYLNTEAFF	TRBV11-2	-	16	TRBJ1-1
CAWSGTGRETQYF	TRBV30	-	13	TRBJ2-5
CASTPGLRANYGYTF	TRBV5-1	-	15	TRBJ1-2
CSVADGFWQPQHF	TRBV29-1	-	13	TRBJ1-5
CASSESRTALRGGYTF	TRBV6-1	-	16	TRBJ1-2
CASSLNPTGTASYEQYF	TRBV5-1	TRBD1	17	TRBJ2-7
CASSPPPGRGRDEQFF	TRBV19	-	16	TRBJ2-1
CASRIGQGAYEQYF	TRBV6-5	TRBD1	14	TRBJ2-7
CASRTTDGGYGYTF	TRBV6-5	-	14	TRBJ1-2
CASIKSSHNTEAFF	TRBV6-5	-	14	TRBJ1-1
CASSLVEGTRETQYF	TRBV7-8	-	15	TRBJ2-5
CASGEYPRLADTQYF	TRBV19	-	15	TRBJ2-3
CASSPGAFRQETQYF	TRBV19	-	15	TRBJ2-5
CASGLVLTGADTQYF	TRBV12-5	-	15	TRBJ2-3
CASSLVSKAPADEQFF	TRBV5-6	-	16	TRBJ2-1
CASSPEPGAKNIQYF	TRBV5-6	-	15	TRBJ2-4
CASRTGSPYGYTF	TRBV19	-	13	TRBJ1-2
CAIGSGNTIYF	TRBV10-3	-	11	TRBJ1-3
CASTRQGRGSYNEQFF	TRBV9	TRBD1	16	TRBJ2-1
CASSLPGTGGYGYTF	TRBV19	TRBD1	15	TRBJ1-2
CASSGQGSSYGYTF	TRBV2	TRBD1	14	TRBJ1-2
CASSMEGTEAFF	TRBV23-1	-	12	TRBJ1-1
CASSRVVVNTDTQYF	TRBV7-9	-	15	TRBJ2-3
CASSIRGTETTDTQYF	TRBV19	TRBD1	16	TRBJ2-3
CASRYTTDSYGYTF	TRBV5-1	-	14	TRBJ1-2
CASSLSYGDGEKLFF	TRBV2	-	15	TRBJ1-4
CAWSVQGGGRQPQHF	TRBV30	TRBD1	15	TRBJ1-5
CSVGLTSEQYF	TRBV20-1	-	11	TRBJ2-7
CAWRGVSLDTQYF	TRBV30	-	13	TRBJ2-3
CASSPSGGATDTQYF	TRBV11-2	TRBD2	15	TRBJ2-3
CASSPTTGAYGYTF	TRBV5-1	TRBD1	14	TRBJ1-2
CSAGTGQGNEQYF	TRBV29-1	TRBD1	13	TRBJ2-7